Listed here are 29 T cell receptor beta chains from one sample, sequenced in a study of identical twins. TCRdb fed the 5' RACE reads into MiXCR, producing one record per CDR3 protein. This table has 700,000 to 950,000 distinct CDR3 sequences, roughly 12% appearing once. The data also belong to a second study, concerning yellow fever vaccine responses in identical twins.

Material for sequencing was PBMCs. These receptor sequences come from a woman aged 18-30 years in good health.

The V and J genes are TRBV10-3 and TRBJ1-6; 7 bases are shared with TRBD1. Trimming removed 3 bases from V and 16 bases from J; junction bases left unmatched: 6. In germline, CDR1 is ENHRY, CDR2 SYGVKD. The CDR3 totals 12 residues. The CDR3 sequence is CAISDTTGSLHF. CDR3 DNA: TGTGCCATCAGTGATACGACAGGGAGTCTCCACTTT.

CDR3 bases: TGTGCCAGCAGCAAAATGGGGGGTTCAGATACGCAGTATTTT. Translated: CASSKMGGSDTQYF. The J gene is TRBJ2-3, the V gene TRBV27; a weak D match, TRBD2 (6 bases). The germline V and J ends were trimmed by 6 bases and 4 bases, with 14 bases remaining between them. The germline V gene encodes CDR1 MNHEY and CDR2 SMNVEV (reference sequence). The CDR3 covers 14 residues.

V usage is TRBV14 and J usage is TRBJ1-6; a possible D gene is TRBD1 (5 bases). The V end lost 0 bases, the J end lost 2 bases, and 8 bases lay between the germline ends. The germline V gene has CDR1 SGHDN and CDR2 FVKESK. This CDR3 has 16 amino acids. CDR3 residues: CASSQERGPYNSPLHF. The CDR3 DNA sequence: TGTGCCAGCAGCCAAGAGCGGGGCCCCTATAATTCACCCCTCCACTTT.

In this sample, this clonotype turned up a few times. The chain employs TRBV5-1 and TRBJ2-3; TRBD2 matches at 11 bases. The V and J ends lost 0 bases and 4 bases, in that order; junction bases with no gene match: 7. From germline, CDR1 is SGHRS and CDR2 YFSETQ. This CDR3 region has 17 residues. The CDR3, as DNA: TGCGCCAGCAGCTTGGATCAGCTAGCGGGGGGCCCAGATACGCAGTATTTT. Protein product: CASSLDQLAGGPDTQYF.

The V and J genes are TRBV24-1 and TRBJ2-1; D possibly corresponds to TRBD1 (6 bases). Trimming shortened V by 5 bases and J by 6 bases, and 10 bases separated the two germline ends. CDR1 and CDR2 (germline): KGHDR, SFDVKD. This CDR3 spans 13 amino acids. Here the CDR3 reads CATSVATGNEQFF. The CDR3 DNA follows: TGTGCCACCAGTGTCGCGACAGGCAATGAGCAGTTCTTC.

The chain is built from TRBV14 and TRBJ2-5, with D possibly called TRBD1 or TRBD2 (5 bases each). CDR1 is SGHDN, CDR2 FVKESK, per germline. The CDR3 extends over 18 amino acids. V was pared by 0 bases and J by 2 bases, with 19 bases between. The CDR3 coding sequence is TGTGCCAGCAGCCAAGATATCGCGGGTCAGGGCTTTCAAGAGACCCAGTACTTC. This encodes CASSQDIAGQGFQETQYF.

This clonotype was seen only once. The V and J genes are TRBV4-1 and TRBJ1-1, with D uncertain. V lost 2 bases to trimming and J lost 1 base, with 8 bases between them. Per germline, CDR1 MGHRA and CDR2 YSYEKL. This CDR3 spans 14 amino acids. The CDR3 protein is CASSQLFENTEAFF. The CDR3 coding sequence is TGCGCCAGCAGCCAACTTTTCGAGAACACTGAAGCTTTCTTT.

This clonotype was detected only a few times. The chain joins TRBV4-1 to TRBJ2-5; weak D call: TRBD2 (7 bases). The CDR3 is 17 residues long. V shed 0 bases and J shed 2 bases, with 16 bases lying between them. Germline loops: CDR1 MGHRA, CDR2 YSYEKL. CDR3 sequence: CASSQDVAGAIQETQYF. CDR3 nucleotide sequence: TGCGCCAGCAGCCAAGATGTGGCGGGGGCCATACAAGAGACCCAGTACTTC.

This clonotype was seen more than once but under ten times. The J gene is TRBJ2-2, the V gene TRBV4-1; D not resolved. Trimming stripped 0 bases from V and 5 bases from J, with 10 bases between. Per the germline V gene, CDR1 is MGHRA and CDR2 is YSYEKL. CDR3 length: 15 residues. CDR3 sequence: CASSQEVALTGELFF. The DNA of the CDR3 is TGCGCCAGCAGCCAAGAAGTGGCCTTAACCGGGGAGCTGTTTTTT.

This clonotype was seen only a few times. V usage is TRBV20-1 and J usage is TRBJ2-3; 9 bases agree with TRBD2. CDR1 is DFQATT and CDR2 is SNEGSKA in the germline V gene (reference sequence). This CDR3 has 18 residues. V was pared by 3 bases and J by 1 base, with 14 bases of the junction left unmatched. CDR3 in amino acids: CSASPEVSGRRGTDTQYF. The CDR3 bases are TGCAGTGCTAGCCCGGAAGTGAGCGGGAGGAGGGGCACAGATACGCAGTATTTT.

There are a few counts of this clonotype. The genes are TRBV6-1 and TRBJ2-1, with 12 positions matching TRBD2. V shed 2 bases, J shed 12 bases, and the junction held 14 bases outside the gene matches. Germline assignment: CDR1 MNHNS and CDR2 SASEGT. The CDR3 spans 17 residues. The CDR3 loop reads CASSELGFASGRGGQFF. DNA of the CDR3: TGTGCCAGCAGTGAACTGGGCTTCGCTAGCGGGAGGGGGGGGCAGTTCTTC.

Many counts were recorded for this clonotype. This chain uses TRBV4-1 with TRBJ1-1, with a weak D call TRBD1 (5 bases). The V end was cut by 0 bases, the J end by 4 bases, with 12 bases between. Germline assignment: CDR1 MGHRA and CDR2 YSYEKL. The CDR3 runs to 15 residues. CDR3 region: CASSQESGLGTEAFF. DNA for the CDR3: TGCGCCAGCAGCCAAGAATCGGGGCTGGGCACTGAAGCTTTCTTT.

This clonotype has only a few counts. The CDR3 DNA reads TGTGCCAGCAGTCCCCCCCGAAGCAGGGATACGCAGTATTTT. It translates to CASSPPRSRDTQYF. The genes are TRBV27 and TRBJ2-3; D is unresolved. V dropped 5 bases and J dropped 6 bases, with 15 bases sitting between them. The germline V gene encodes CDR1 MNHEY and CDR2 SMNVEV (reference sequence). The CDR3 has 14 amino acids.

This clonotype was observed at least ten times. This chain uses TRBV15 with TRBJ1-1; maybe TRBD1 (6 bases). V shed 0 bases and J shed 3 bases, with 8 bases lying between them. Per the germline V gene, CDR1 is LNHNV and CDR2 is YYDKDF (reference sequence). CDR3 size: 14 residues. CDR3 amino acids: CATSRDRTDTEAFF. As DNA, the CDR3 is TGTGCCACCAGCAGAGACAGGACAGACACTGAAGCTTTCTTT.

The V and J genes are TRBV15 and TRBJ2-2; D uncertain. The CDR3 contains 14 residues. The V end lost 0 bases, the J end lost 7 bases, and 9 bases lay between the germline ends. Germline V gene sequence: CDR1 LNHNV, CDR2 YYDKDF (reference sequence). CDR3 nucleotides: TGTGCCACCAGCAGAGAGGGCGCAAGCGGGGAGCTGTTTTTT. It encodes CATSREGASGELFF.

The rearrangement uses TRBV5-1 and TRBJ2-1, with 15 bases fitting TRBD2. This CDR3 has 15 residues. V dropped 2 bases and J dropped 16; count of bases not matched to a gene: 10. Germline lookup yields CDR1 SGHRS and CDR2 YFSETQ. The CDR3 sequence: CASSLWTSGGDERFF. CDR3 coding DNA: TGCGCCAGCAGCTTATGGACTAGCGGGGGGGATGAGCGATTCTTC.

Only a few counts were recorded for this clonotype. The rearrangement joins TRBV7-3 to TRBJ2-7, with D perhaps TRBD2 (6 bases). The germline V gene has CDR1 SGHTA and CDR2 FQGTGA. The CDR3 has 14 residues. V shed 5 bases and J shed 5 bases, with 16 bases lying between them. The CDR3 DNA reads as TGTGCCAGCAGCCTCGGGACTCCCGCCCACGAGCAGTACTTC. Translating it yields CASSLGTPAHEQYF.

This clonotype was detected many times. The CDR3 sequence is CASSLGTGWGSEAFF. The CDR3 DNA is TGTGCCAGCAGCTTAGGAACAGGGTGGGGTTCTGAAGCTTTCTTT. The chain has TRBV11-2 and TRBJ1-1; D may be TRBD1 (6 bases). This CDR3 spans 15 amino acids. In germline, CDR1 is SGHAT, CDR2 FQNNGV. Trimming removed 1 base from V and 6 bases from J, with 15 bases in between.

The chain employs TRBV4-2 and TRBJ2-1, with 8 nucleotides matching TRBD2. This CDR3 has 15 residues. Germline V gives CDR1 LGHNA, CDR2 YNFKEQ. The trim removed 2 bases at V and 10 bases at J, leaving 10 bases unmatched. This CDR3 reads CASSQLTGLVGEQFF. CDR3 bases: TGTGCCAGCAGCCAATTAACGGGACTAGTGGGGGAGCAGTTCTTC.

This clonotype showed up just a few times. The chain is built from TRBV2 and TRBJ2-2; 7 bases map to TRBD1. CDR1 is SNHLY and CDR2 is FYNNEI in the germline V gene. CDR3 size: 15 residues. V trimming: 6 bases; J trimming: 4 bases; junction bases outside the gene matches: 8. The CDR3 DNA sequence: TGTGCCAGCAGCTTACAGGGGTACGGCACCGGGGAGCTGTTTTTT. It translates to CASSLQGYGTGELFF.

This clonotype was seen repeatedly, ten times or more. This sequence joins TRBV5-1 and TRBJ2-1; no firm D call. Germline values: CDR1 SGHRS, CDR2 YFSETQ. This CDR3 has 16 amino acids. Trimming pared 1 base from V and 0 bases from J, leaving 11 bases between. This CDR3 reads CASSLTVSGSYNEQFF. In DNA form, the CDR3 reads TGCGCCAGCAGCTTGACAGTGTCCGGCTCCTACAATGAGCAGTTCTTC.

The chain combines TRBV12-3 or TRBV12-4 with TRBJ1-5, with 7 bases that match TRBD1. V dropped 7 bases and J dropped 4; count of bases not matched to a gene: 7. The CDR3 totals 14 residues. In DNA form, the CDR3 reads TGTGCCAGCAATATGGGACAGCCGAATCAGCCCCAGCATTTT. Its translation is CASNMGQPNQPQHF.

The chain links TRBV11-3 to TRBJ2-7; D not resolved. Per germline, CDR1 SGHNT and CDR2 YENEEA. CDR3 length: 14 residues. Trimming stripped 5 bases from V and 2 bases from J, with 13 bases between. CDR3 protein: CASSPWIGPYEQYF. CDR3 nucleotide sequence: TGTGCCAGCAGCCCGTGGATAGGCCCCTACGAGCAGTACTTC.

The table lists this clonotype with a few counts. V gene TRBV7-8 combines with J gene TRBJ2-1; possibly TRBD1 for D (5 bases). Trimming stripped 5 bases from V and 5 bases from J, with 22 bases between. The V gene's germline CDR1 is SGHVS and CDR2 FQNEAQ. The CDR3 loop spans 17 amino acids. CDR3 sequence (DNA): TGTGCCAGCAGCCTAAGGTTAGGGGATGGGTACAACAATGAGCAGTTCTTC. It is translated as CASSLRLGDGYNNEQFF.

In this sample, this clonotype turned up many times. This sequence joins TRBV10-2 and TRBJ2-7, with a weak D call TRBD2 (6 bases). Germline V gene data show CDR1 as WSHSY and CDR2 as SAAADI. CDR3 length: 13 amino acids. V was pared by 8 bases and J by 5 bases, with 16 bases between. This CDR3 reads CASRTGETHEQYF. The DNA for the CDR3 is TGCGCCAGCCGCACGGGAGAGACCCACGAGCAGTACTTC.

This clonotype was picked up a small number of times. V and J are TRBV5-1 and TRBJ2-7, with TRBD2 as a possible D gene (5 bases). Germline V CDR1 and CDR2: SGHRS, YFSETQ. The length of the CDR3 is 16 residues. V was pared by 3 bases and J by 0 bases, with 16 bases between. The DNA of the CDR3 is TGCGCCAGCAGCTGGGGAGATAGCTTAAGCTCCTACGAGCAGTACTTC. The encoded protein is CASSWGDSLSSYEQYF.

The table lists this clonotype with a few counts. The J gene is TRBJ2-1, the V gene TRBV9; tentatively, D is TRBD2 (6 bases). Trimming took 0 bases from V and 0 from J, leaving 25 bases between them. The germline gives CDR1 SGDLS, CDR2 YYNGEE. This CDR3 is built from 21 residues. The CDR3 reads CASSVAPIQLRLESSYNEQFF. The CDR3 DNA follows: TGTGCCAGCAGCGTAGCCCCCATTCAGTTGCGACTAGAGAGCTCCTACAATGAGCAGTTCTTC.

This clonotype was seen ten or more times. This chain uses TRBV27 with TRBJ1-1; D not resolved. The CDR3 is made up of 15 amino acids. Trimming left V 0 bases short and J 1 base short, with 9 bases between. Germline CDR1 and CDR2: MNHEY and SMNVEV (reference sequence). CDR3 DNA: TGTGCCAGCAGTTTATCTGGCCAGAAGAACACTGAAGCTTTCTTT. Residues: CASSLSGQKNTEAFF.

The V gene is TRBV18, the J gene TRBJ2-3; no clear D. The CDR3 spans 14 residues. V lost 4 bases and J 5 bases, leaving 13 bases between the germline ends. Germline V gene data show CDR1 as KGHSH and CDR2 as LQKENI. The CDR3 DNA reads as TGTGCCAGCTCACTGGGCGTATTGCGAGATACGCAGTATTTT. This sequence encodes CASSLGVLRDTQYF.